This T cell receptor beta chain was sequenced for a study of T cell responses to AZD1222 COVID-19 vaccine. Germline V lookup: CDR1 WNHNN, CDR2 SYGVQD (reference sequence). This CDR3 has 13 residues. The V end was cut by 4 bases, the J end by 5 bases, with 8 bases between. The study, taken as a whole, reports: It should be noted that donors were predominantly white British and more often female, and clonal diversity was possibly underestimated.

Sequencing used immunoSEQ multiplex PCR; TCRdb keeps in-frame clones, though not all of them. The repertoire consists of 80,000 to 100,000 clones, with 65% to 90% occurring once and the leading ten covering roughly 6.5%. Comments on this clone: Its antigen remains unknown.

The sequences come from peripheral blood, collected on day 0 of AZD1222 vaccination. This TCR was sampled from an adult in good health. J is TRBJ2-2 and V is TRBV10-1, with D uncertain. CDR3 bases: TGCGCCAGCAGTGTTGTGGGGACCGGGGAGCTGTTTTTT. It is translated as CASSVVGTGELFF.